This passage covers 12 T cell receptor beta chains from one sample sequenced in a study of vaccination and CD4 T cells after COVID-19. Scientists ran DNA taken from cultured CD4+ T cells through the Oncomine TCR Beta short-read assay for sequencing. TCRdb processed the PCR reads anew with MiXCR; each CDR3 protein has one entry. The table lists about 20,000 distinct CDR3 sequences, roughly 51% of them singletons, with around 7.4% in the top ten. Their target antigens are unknown. This sample's treatment: approximately nine-day PBMC culture with coronavirus spike peptide pools or control peptides (ViraFEST assay). The specimen was CD4+ T cells from blood, cultured in vitro. Every receptor here comes from a human donor who had recovered from COVID-19.

DNA for the CDR3: TGCAGTGTATCCGCTCCGGACCCCTCTTACGAGCAGTACTTC. This sequence encodes CSVSAPDPSYEQYF. The V and J genes are TRBV20-1 and TRBJ2-7, with no clear D. Germline V gives CDR1 DFQATT, CDR2 SNEGSKA (reference sequence). CDR3 length equals 14 residues. V lost 7 bases and J lost 4, with 20 bases in between.

This chain joins TRBV7-2 and TRBJ2-1; D uncertain. The V gene's germline CDR1 is SGHTA and CDR2 FQGNSA. Trimming pared 2 bases from V and 10 bases from J, leaving 9 bases between. The length of the CDR3 is 12 residues. CDR3 in DNA: TGTGCCAGCAGCTTAAAGAGCATCGAGCAGTTCTTC. It translates to CASSLKSIEQFF.

V usage is TRBV7-3 and J usage is TRBJ2-5; 7 nucleotides line up with TRBD2. Losses at the gene ends were 0 bases for V and 5 bases for J; bases not matched to a gene: 0. Germline lookup yields CDR1 SGHTA and CDR2 FQGTGA. The CDR3 has 13 residues. In DNA, the CDR3 is TGTGCCAGCAGCTTAACCGGGGGGGAGACCCAGTACTTC. Translation gives CASSLTGGETQYF.

This chain links TRBV19 with TRBJ2-1, with a tentative D call TRBD2 (6 bases). The CDR3 is 13 amino acids. Germline CDR1 LNHDA, CDR2 SQIVND (reference sequence). Trimming cost V 2 bases and J 10 bases, with 12 bases left between them. CDR3 amino acids: CASSIRRREEQFF. For the CDR3, the DNA is TGTGCCAGTAGTATACGTCGGCGGGAAGAGCAGTTCTTC.

The chain has TRBV20-1 and TRBJ2-5, with 8 bases identical to TRBD2. Losses at the gene ends were 3 bases for V and 3 bases for J; bases not matched to a gene: 3. Germline V lookup: CDR1 DFQATT, CDR2 SNEGSKA (reference sequence). This CDR3 comprises 13 residues. In DNA form, the CDR3 reads TGCAGTGCTAGTAGTAGCGGGAAAGAGACCCAGTACTTC. Protein sequence: CSASSSGKETQYF.

The chain carries TRBV27 and TRBJ2-1; possible D gene TRBD1, 6 bases. The CDR3 loop spans 13 amino acids. Germline loops: CDR1 MNHEY, CDR2 SMNVEV (reference sequence). V shed 8 bases and J shed 12 bases, with 20 bases lying between them. CDR3 sequence (DNA): TGTGCCAGCCGGGGTTCAGGGGCAAGGGGGCAGTTCTTC. Protein product: CASRGSGARGQFF.

The rearrangement joins TRBV20-1 to TRBJ2-7, with D possibly being TRBD2 (5 bases). Trimming cost V 3 bases and J 1 base, with 16 bases left between them. Germline-derived CDR1 and CDR2 are DFQATT and SNEGSKA (reference sequence). The CDR3 is 15 residues long. This CDR3 reads CSASEGGSPSYEQYF. DNA for the CDR3: TGCAGTGCTAGCGAGGGTGGGAGTCCGTCCTACGAGCAGTACTTC.

This clonotype turned up a few times. The V gene is TRBV6-1, the J gene TRBJ2-7; D might be TRBD1 or TRBD2, each matching 5 bases. The CDR3 loop spans 13 amino acids. Trimming cost V 8 bases and J 1 base, with 12 bases left between them. Germline CDR1 reads MNHNS; CDR2 reads SASEGT. In DNA, the CDR3 is TGTGCCAGCTGGGACGTTTTATCCTACGAGCAGTACTTC. This sequence encodes CASWDVLSYEQYF.

The CDR3 DNA reads as TGCGCCAGCAGCACCAGTTTGCGGCGAGGGAACACTGAAGCTTTCTTT. Its protein is CASSTSLRRGNTEAFF. This chain connects TRBV5-1 to TRBJ1-1; D gene uncertain. CDR1 and CDR2 from the germline V gene are SGHRS and YFSETQ. This CDR3 has 16 amino acids. Trimming cost V 4 bases and J 1 base, with 17 bases left between them. The variable domain in full, with the rest retrieved from reference TRBV5-1 and TRBJ1-1, is KAGVTQTPRYLIKTRGQQVTLSCSPISGHRSVSWYQQTPGQGLQFLFEYFSETQRNKGNFPGRFSGRQFSNSRSEMNVSTLELGDSALYLCASSTSLRRGNTEAFFGQGTRLTVV.

This clonotype was counted only a few times. The J gene is TRBJ1-6, the V gene TRBV2; 7 bases agree with TRBD1. CDR1 and CDR2 (germline): SNHLY, FYNNEI. V gave up 7 bases and J gave up 6 bases; unmatched junction bases: 3. The CDR3 runs 13 residues. The CDR3 loop reads CASTGTANSPLHF. DNA of the CDR3: TGTGCCAGCACCGGGACAGCTAATTCACCCCTCCACTTT.

This clonotype was observed a handful of times. The chain is built from TRBV19 and TRBJ1-2; perhaps TRBD1 as D (5 bases). Trimming stripped 7 bases from V and 2 bases from J, with 20 bases between. The CDR3 runs to 16 residues. Germline CDR1 reads LNHDA; CDR2 reads SQIVND (reference sequence). The DNA of the CDR3 is TGTGCCAGTAACCCAGGATGGGGCGGAGGCAACTATGGCTACACCTTC. Amino acid sequence: CASNPGWGGGNYGYTF.

This clonotype was observed a handful of times. J is TRBJ1-2 and V is TRBV15, with D unresolved. The CDR3 is 14 amino acids. The germline CDR1 and CDR2 sequences are LNHNV and YYDKDF (reference sequence). The ends were cut back, 6 bases at V and 7 bases at J, with 18 bases in the middle. The CDR3 loop is CATRATAGGGGYTF. The CDR3 nucleotides are TGTGCCACCAGGGCGACTGCAGGAGGAGGTGGCTACACCTTC.